The 10 T cell receptor beta chains given below trace back to one sample, sequenced in a study of blood T cell repertoires in COVID-19. Clones were sequenced by immunoSEQ multiplex PCR, and TCRdb holds only the in-frame ones, with some missing. The sample holds hundreds of thousands of clones; around four fifths are singletons and the top ten take approximately 3.8%. The source material was PBMCs or T cells enriched from blood (not recorded which). These receptors were taken from a middle-aged woman who had been exposed to COVID-19.

The rearrangement links TRBV7-9 to TRBJ2-4, with a weak D call TRBD1 (5 bases). V was shortened by 4 bases and J by 0 bases, with 10 bases between the two germline ends. The CDR3 extends over 15 amino acids. CDR1 SEHNR and CDR2 FQNEAQ come from the germline V gene (reference sequence). CDR3 region: CASSYSGLAKNIQYF. Here the CDR3 DNA reads TGTGCCAGCAGCTACTCAGGGTTAGCCAAAAACATTCAGTACTTC.

V and J are TRBV4-1 and TRBJ2-3; D is ambiguous. CDR1 is MGHRA and CDR2 is YSYEKL in the germline V gene. The CDR3 sequence is 16 residues long. V lost 0 bases and J 1 base, leaving 11 bases between the germline ends. Here the CDR3 DNA reads TGCGCCAGCAGCCAAGATCCCCTCGTCCGCACAGATACGCAGTATTTT. This translates into CASSQDPLVRTDTQYF.

The chain employs TRBV3-1 (or the pseudogene TRBV3-2) and TRBJ1-2, with D perhaps TRBD1 (6 bases). Trimming removed 1 base at V and 8 bases at J, with 14 bases between. The V gene's germline CDR1 is LGHDT and CDR2 YNNKEL (reference sequence). The CDR3 sequence is 14 residues long. CDR3 coding DNA: TGTGCCAGCAGCCAAGGGGGGCGTTCAGACGGCTACACCTTC. It translates to CASSQGGRSDGYTF.

This clone was recorded a few times. The chain links TRBV9 to TRBJ1-1; D not resolved. The V and J ends lost 0 bases and 0 bases respectively, with 9 bases between them. Germline CDR1 SGDLS, CDR2 YYNGEE. The CDR3 extends over 15 amino acids. The CDR3: CASSVAGQVNTEAFF. The CDR3 bases are TGTGCCAGCAGCGTAGCTGGTCAGGTGAACACTGAAGCTTTCTTT. Full variable domain (rest looked up from reference TRBV9 and TRBJ1-1): DSGVTQTPKHLITATGQRVTLRCSPRSGDLSVYWYQQSLDQGLQFLIQYYNGEERAKGNILERFSAQQFPDLHSELNLSSLELGDSALYFCASSVAGQVNTEAFFGQGTRLTVV.

The chain has TRBV4-1 and TRBJ2-1, with a tentative D call TRBD2 (7 bases). This CDR3 is 17 amino acids long. Trimming shortened V by 4 bases and J by 2 bases, and 18 bases separated the two germline ends. In germline, CDR1 is MGHRA, CDR2 YSYEKL. The CDR3 here is CASSPGGYTRAYNEQFF. Here the CDR3 DNA reads TGCGCCAGCAGCCCGGGGGGCTACACCCGGGCCTACAATGAGCAGTTCTTC.

The V gene is TRBV6-1, the J gene TRBJ2-1, with D maybe TRBD2 (5 bases). Looked up from germline, CDR1 is MNHNS and CDR2 is SASEGT. Trimming took 3 bases from V and 0 from J, leaving 9 bases between them. The CDR3 contains 15 residues. CDR3 DNA sequence: TGTGCCAGCAGTGATAGCGCGGACTCCTACAATGAGCAGTTCTTC. Residues: CASSDSADSYNEQFF.

The chain recombines TRBV9 with TRBJ2-1, with 10 nucleotides matching TRBD2. Looked up from germline, CDR1 is SGDLS and CDR2 is YYNGEE. The CDR3 has 13 residues. The V and J ends lost 4 bases and 10 bases, in that order; junction bases with no gene match: 5. As DNA, the CDR3 is TGTGCCAGCAGCCCAGGGACTAGCGTGGAGCAGTTCTTC. It translates to CASSPGTSVEQFF.

The CDR3 bases are TGTGCCAGCAGTGAATCGGGTAGCCCGGCCTACGAGCAGTACTTC. Translation gives CASSESGSPAYEQYF. The chain links TRBV25-1 to TRBJ2-7; D is ambiguous. Germline assignment: CDR1 MGHDK and CDR2 SYGVNS. V lost 1 base to trimming and J lost 2 bases, with 12 bases between them. CDR3 length equals 15 residues.

The V gene is TRBV11-2, the J gene TRBJ2-1; tentative D call: TRBD1 (6 bases). CDR1 and CDR2 (germline): SGHAT, FQNNGV. CDR3 size: 17 residues. V lost 1 base to trimming and J lost 8 bases, with 21 bases between them. CDR3 bases: TGTGCCAGCAGCTTAGTCCCCACAGGGAGTCCTTTGGATGAGCAGTTCTTC. Its translation is CASSLVPTGSPLDEQFF. The entire variable domain, with the rest obtained from reference TRBV11-2 and TRBJ2-1, is as follows: EAGVAQSPRYKIIEKRQSVAFWCNPISGHATLYWYQQILGQGPKLLIQFQNNGVVDDSQLPKDRFSAERLKGVDSTLKIQPAKLEDSAVYLCASSLVPTGSPLDEQFFGPGTRLTVL.

For this clone: The same CDR3 can be traced to other DNA sequences in this sample. The chain links TRBV4-2 to TRBJ1-5; D possibly corresponds to TRBD1 (5 bases). Germline values: CDR1 LGHNA, CDR2 YNFKEQ. Trimming shortened V by 0 bases and J by 7 bases, and 16 bases separated the two germline ends. There are 16 residues in the CDR3. The CDR3 here is CASSQEVRQGGQPQHF. The CDR3, as DNA: TGTGCCAGCAGCCAAGAGGTGCGGCAGGGAGGACAGCCCCAGCATTTT.